This T cell receptor beta chain was recorded in a study of CD8+CD57+ T cells in acquired aplastic anemia. Before being chosen for sequencing, patients had shown CD8+CD57+ cell expansion by flow cytometry. CDR3 and TCR beta VDJ profiling relied on genomic DNA as the template. One entry per CDR3 protein, called by TCRdb with MiXCR from the reads. Of around 130,000 distinct CDR3 sequences in the sample, approximately 50% were seen once. Per the germline V gene, CDR1 is MDHEN and CDR2 is SYDVKM. V dropped 3 bases and J dropped 0; count of bases not matched to a gene: 2. The CDR3 spans 14 residues. V is TRBV28 and J is TRBJ2-7; 7 bases fit TRBD2. Specimen: sorted CD4+, CD8+, or CD8+CD57+ T cells (not recorded which) from PBMCs. This sequence was found in a human donor with aplastic anemia. The CDR3 nucleotides are TGTGCCAGCAGTTTTAGCGGGTTCTCCTACGAGCAGTACTTC. Its translation is CASSFSGFSYEQYF.